These T cell receptor beta chains were read from a single sample in a study of T cell responses to AZD1222 COVID-19 vaccine. Assay: immunoSEQ multiplex PCR; the TCRdb copy retains only in-frame clones and omits some. In the table there are over 150,000 clones, 80% to 95% of which are singletons. This sample comprised peripheral blood, obtained 28 days after the second dose of the MenACWY control vaccine. The receptor set was obtained from an adult who received the MenACWY meningococcal vaccine as a control. Each CDR3 is given with its conserved first and last residue.

v_call cdr3_aa
TRBV7-8 CASSSYLRDYYEQYF
TRBV28 CASSLVRGQPQHF
TRBV7-9 CASAGQGAVNYGYTF
TRBV7-9 CASSLGQGGREKLFF
TRBV6-6 CASSYEAAGNQPQHF
TRBV7-8 CASSLGSGLTEAFF
TRBV5-1 CASSFSVGKAGELFF
TRBV6-5 CASSTPGGSNTEAFF
TRBV7-8 CASSFRDFNSPLHF
TRBV27 CASRQGNYGYTF
TRBV7-8 CASGPSGATNEKLFF
TRBV6-5 CASSWGLAGGVDTQYF
TRBV19 CASSGQNNSPLHF
TRBV19 CASSSRGRNTEAFF
TRBV5-1 CASLPGQGPTDTQYF
TRBV11-3 CAGSGGADTYNEQFF
TRBV10-3 CATRAWDGPYEQYF
TRBV27 CASRGGGGAAEAFF
TRBV11-2 CASSLVVGGGSPLHF
TRBV2 CASSEAHFRLASGANVLTF
TRBV19 CASSIDAVANYGYTF
TRBV3-1/TRBV3-2 CASSQRGAQGNYGYTF
TRBV5-5 CASSPALTPNYGYTF
TRBV2 CASRGPGRANSPLHF
TRBV5-1 CASSSLLVSGGNNEQFF
TRBV12-3/TRBV12-4 CASSGGVYEQYF
TRBV19 CASSMSDPSYNEQFF
TRBV19 CASGQGYVGTEAFF
TRBV4-1 CASSQEALAANTGELFF
TRBV24-1 CATSEGGQSGIQYF
TRBV11-2 CASSWGQGRVAFF
TRBV18 CASSPPTGEETQYF
TRBV7-2 CASSPNSLPENTIYF
TRBV30 CAWNGGVRMNTEAFF
TRBV7-2 CASSSQGAGYGYTF
TRBV9 CASSPEGRGLDYGYTF
TRBV29-1 CSGRARSEAFF
TRBV7-8 CASSYELRVANEKLFF
TRBV3-1/TRBV3-2 CASSPQGDTEAFF
TRBV3-1/TRBV3-2 CASSQAGGYNEQFF
TRBV5-1 CASSLAGGNTGELFF
TRBV5-5 CASSGDRGTDTQYF
TRBV9 CASSGGASYNEQFF
TRBV29-1 CSVVIGPGNTEAFF
TRBV28 CASNWGGTNPYGYTF
TRBV19 CASREGGTNYGYTF
TRBV3-1/TRBV3-2 CASSQAPDTQYF
TRBV30 CAWSVRVEAFF
TRBV6-2/TRBV6-3 CASSHAPGFGTGELFF
TRBV5-1 CASSFDGATNEKLFF
TRBV30 CAWSRDRPYGYTF
TRBV6-5 CASSSGQLFWYF
TRBV6-5 CASSHDSRETQYF
TRBV4-3 CASSQDSGRGTEAFF
TRBV19 CASTLGGSGELFF